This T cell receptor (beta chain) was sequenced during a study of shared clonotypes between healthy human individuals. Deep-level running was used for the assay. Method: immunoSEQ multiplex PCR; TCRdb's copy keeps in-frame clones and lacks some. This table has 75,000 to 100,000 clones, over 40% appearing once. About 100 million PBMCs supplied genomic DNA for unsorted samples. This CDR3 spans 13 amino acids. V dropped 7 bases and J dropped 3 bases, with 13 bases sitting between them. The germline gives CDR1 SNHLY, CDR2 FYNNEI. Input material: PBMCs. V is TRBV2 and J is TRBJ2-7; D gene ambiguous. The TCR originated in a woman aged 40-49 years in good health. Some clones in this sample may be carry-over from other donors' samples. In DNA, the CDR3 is TGTGCCAGCACGTGGGAAAACTACTACGAGCAGTACTTC. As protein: CASTWENYYEQYF.